Detailed here is one T cell receptor (beta chain). Its antigen target is currently unknown. No base qualities exist here, and no much larger clone lies one base off it. The data originate from a study of cytomegalovirus exposure and HLA in healthy donors (dated by TCRdb to about 2017). For the study in its entirety: An earlier analysis of approximately 640 of the donors reported about 290 Gb of sequence data and 117 million unique TCR beta sequences from some 180 million T cells. To predict cytomegalovirus infection status, the study brought together high-throughput TCR immunosequencing, statistical association of individual TCRs with disease status, and machine learning. In the later analysis, no new phenotypic data were used to find candidate immune exposures; instead, reliance was placed on TCR beta sequences and their occurrence across donors. Of the roughly 400 genotyped donors, 65% to 90% were placed in the genetic ancestry cluster associated with self-reported Caucasian donors. Several DR-DQ haplotypes were treated as single units for association and clustering because of strong linkage in the cohort. A later analysis re-examined previously published TCR beta repertoires from about 700 donors and added high-resolution HLA genotyping to investigate patterns of TCR occurrence. The number of donors typed differed by locus, with roughly 620-630 for A, B, C, DRB1 and DQB1, around 500 for DQA1, about 610 for DPA1, and 472 for DPB1. The aim of the study was to test whether cataloging public T cell receptors could identify signatures of past pathogen exposure. In a later genetic analysis, genome-wide SNP genotypes for about 65% of the roughly 670 donors were used, and that subset was treated as a discovery cohort. All discovery cohort repertoires had been generated on a single sequencing platform. Roughly 300 gigabases of sequencing data and around 88 million unique TCR sequences made up an early release that covered approximately 700 HLA-typed donors. The study used immunosequencing to profile the T cell repertoires of approximately 650 subjects and linked those repertoires to cytomegalovirus serostatus. To decide whether each TCR beta V gene segment behaved as functional or pseudogenic, an earlier analysis of some 570 of the donors relied on high-throughput TCR beta sequencing. On average, over 200,000 unique TCR beta nucleotide sequences were sequenced per donor among fewer than 500 genotyped donors of the cohort, with 15% to 20% of those sequences being non-productive. Along with the roughly 670-subject first cohort, a separate validation cohort of over 90 different subjects was used. Class I and class II HLA loci were covered by the typing at four-digit resolution. Donor age, sex, ethnicity and CMV serostatus were compiled together with the repertoire data. Findings and caveats that apply to the study as a whole: The sequencing pipeline was judged likely to have produced a cluster of highly shared sequence variants as a technical artifact. Because some donors lacked HLA typing at each locus, the association tests relied only on the typed subset. Most TCR sequences were seen in very few donors, while some public TCRs were found in many individuals. Strong co-occurrence of HLA alleles, especially DR and DQ, made assigning TCR associations to individual alleles difficult. A later genetic analysis reported fewer N-insertions in productive TCRs among donors in an Asian-associated ancestry cluster than the roughly 720-donor mean. Only TCR beta chains were sequenced in this cohort, and the absence of alpha or paired-chain data limited detectable features. Because counts were too low, around 17 rarely observed V segments, including chromosome 9 orphons, were left out of the earlier analysis of 500 to 650 of the donors. Roughly uniform sequencing depth across donors was assumed in presence/absence analyses, although this assumption may not hold. An association between a missense DCLRE1C variant and V-gene and J-gene trimming of TCR beta chains was found in a later genetic analysis and replicated in an independent cohort. The classifier was reported to diagnose cytomegalovirus status with high specificity and sensitivity in both the original and validation cohorts. The only immune exposure information available for the cohort was CMV serostatus. Linkage disequilibrium might explain the correlated functional status among segregating V segments, but an unknown experimental factor could not be excluded. In vitro tests confirmed that a few of the cytomegalovirus-associated TCR beta chains recognize cytomegalovirus antigens. In a later analysis, HLA-associated TCR beta chains showed more clonal expansion and lower generation probabilities than non-associated chains that were equally common. In a later analysis, the rate of TCR association differed among HLA loci, with DRB1 alleles having the most associated TCRs and HLA-C alleles having the fewest. According to a later analysis, parvovirus B19, influenza, CMV and Epstein-Barr virus appeared linked to several top co-occurrence clusters. Broadly in line with IMGT annotations, most TCR beta V segments showed up in productive rearrangements about 90% or about 30% of the time in an earlier analysis of approximately 640 of the donors. A further reported finding was that TCR beta sequences accurately predicted the HLA-A and HLA-B alleles for most subjects in the first cohort. In a later analysis, 16,951 TCR beta sequences were associated with specific HLA alleles at a false discovery rate of 0.05. According to the authors, the approach could potentially be generalized to other disease states and immunological phenotypes. Some IMGT-functional V segments, including TRBV6-2 and TRBV6-3, could not be told apart with the 87-base-pair reads, so those segments were excluded. A later analysis found that most CMV-associated TCR beta chains appeared HLA-restricted, with HLA associations seemingly driven largely by CMV exposure. In the study, approximately 160 TCR beta chains were listed as associated with cytomegalovirus.

The V and J ends are trimmed by 0 bases and 5 bases, leaving 10 bases between them. CDR3 length: 14 amino acids, cysteine to phenylalanine. Left in the record is the CDR3 DNA by itself, 42 bases read in frame from the first base. The germline V gene (reference sequence) supplies CDR1 MNHNY and CDR2 SVGAGI. The cohort was made up of about 670 healthy bone marrow donors. Cohort members were all nominally healthy when sampled, although unrecorded immune exposures were likely present. The donor tested CMV seronegative, placing the donor among the 350 or so seronegative members of the cohort. Each donor provided a peripheral blood sample, and peripheral blood mononuclear cells were used for TCR beta sequencing. The Qiagen DNeasy Blood Extraction Kit was used to extract genomic DNA from the blood cell samples. The method was the immunoSEQ multiplex PCR assay. A mixture of 60 forward primers for TCR Vbeta segments and 13 reverse primers for TCR Jbeta segments was used in the multiplex PCR. The CDR3 region of rearranged TCR beta genes was amplified from genomic DNA by a multiplex PCR assay. Amplified TCR beta libraries were sequenced as 87-base-pair reads on the Illumina HiSeq System. Per the original workflow: A later analysis counted about 76 million unique TCR beta chains across the 550 to 750 repertoires, and some 11 million of these chains were shared by at least two donors. To remove PCR and sequencing errors, raw reads were error-corrected and collapsed into unique sequences using a nearest-neighbor algorithm that merged closely related sequences. To assign V, D and J gene segments, CDR3 sequences were aligned to IMGT reference sequences. Each retained sequence needed at least a six-nucleotide match to both a V gene segment and a J gene segment. Rearrangements were classified as productive when the CDR3 lacked stop codons and remained in frame with V and J, and all other rearrangements were classified as non-productive. Following IMGT convention, CDR3 was defined as the stretch from the second conserved V-encoded cysteine to the conserved J-encoded phenylalanine. The earlier analysis of fewer than 700 of the donors excluded sequences that lacked an unambiguous match to a single V gene segment. In an earlier analysis of 587 of the donors, a V segment was called functional when productive rearrangements were above 56.7%, and segregating when the standard deviation between donors exceeded 5%. To diagnose cytomegalovirus status from the catalog of TCR beta chain sequences, a statistical classification framework was built. In a later analysis, TCR nucleotide sequences were compared against IMGT/GENE-DB human TR gene sequences so that V and J genes could be assigned. A later analysis assigned CDR3 sequences and most-parsimonious VDJ recombination scenarios with the TCRdist pipeline. In a later analysis, each TCR beta chain was defined by its CDR3 amino acid sequence together with its V-gene family, and reads lacking a unique V-gene family were excluded. As a way to deal with suspected cross-contamination and a sequencing artifact, a later analysis dropped approximately 570 nucleotide sequences that were highly shared and had low generation probability. A later analysis calculated a clonal expansion index for each public chain from normalized within-repertoire ranks of inferred template counts. In a later analysis, generation probabilities were computed with a VDJ recombination model fitted to out-of-frame rearrangements, and the resulting probabilities were checked against IGoR. Hypergeometric tests were used in a later analysis to score TCR-TCR, TCR-HLA and TCR-CMV co-occurrence, with a repertoire-size bias correction applied to the TCR pairs. A later analysis estimated false discovery rates by permuting HLA or CMV assignments 20 times. In a later analysis, co-occurring TCRs were grouped using DBSCAN, and TCRdist sequence similarity was added for clustering within HLA-allele-positive subsets. For co-occurrence clustering, repertoires with fewer than 30,000 or more than 120,000 public chains were excluded, along with 4 to 6 repertoires with anomalous nucleotide sharing. TCRdb stores this immuneACCESS table with in-frame sequences only. Part of the clones is absent; in the studies checked, under half of the shortfall reflects unresolved V genes, and no reason is known for the rest. From that table come the V and J calls and clone size; the DNA was used to work out D and trimming. Within this sample are over 150,000 clones, with 65% to 80% of them counted one time only. The biggest ten clones account for 4.3% of the sample.

The sequence was collected from a man aged 35 to 55 in good health and CMV-seronegative. The rearranged segments are TRBV6-6 and TRBJ2-5; TRBD2 could be the D gene, as 5 bases match. The sequenced sample was PBMCs. CDR3 loop: CASSYSSRRETQYF. The DNA sequence reads TGTGCCAGCAGTTACTCGTCGAGGAGGGAGACCCAGTACTTC.